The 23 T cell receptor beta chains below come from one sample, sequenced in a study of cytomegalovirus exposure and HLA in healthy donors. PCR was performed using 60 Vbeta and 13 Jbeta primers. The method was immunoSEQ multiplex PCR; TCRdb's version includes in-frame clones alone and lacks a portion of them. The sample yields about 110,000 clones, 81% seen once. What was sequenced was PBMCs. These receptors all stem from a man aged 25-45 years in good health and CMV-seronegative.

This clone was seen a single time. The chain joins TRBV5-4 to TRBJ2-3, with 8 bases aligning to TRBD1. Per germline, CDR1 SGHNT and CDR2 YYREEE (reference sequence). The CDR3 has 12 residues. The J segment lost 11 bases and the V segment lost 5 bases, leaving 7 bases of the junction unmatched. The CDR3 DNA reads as TGTGCCAGCAGTTTCGGACAGGGTAGGCAGTATTTT. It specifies CASSFGQGRQYF.

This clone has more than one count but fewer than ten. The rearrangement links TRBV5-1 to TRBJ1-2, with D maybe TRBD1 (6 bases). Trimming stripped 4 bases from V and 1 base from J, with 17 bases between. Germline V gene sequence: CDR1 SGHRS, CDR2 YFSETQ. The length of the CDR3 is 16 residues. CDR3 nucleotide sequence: TGCGCCAGCAGCAGGGGGACGGTCCAGTTTAACTATGGCTACACCTTC. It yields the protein CASSRGTVQFNYGYTF.

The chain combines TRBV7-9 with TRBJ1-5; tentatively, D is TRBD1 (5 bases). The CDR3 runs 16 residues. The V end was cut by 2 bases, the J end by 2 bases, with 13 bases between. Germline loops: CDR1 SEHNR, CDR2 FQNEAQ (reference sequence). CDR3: CASSLSAGNGNQPQHF. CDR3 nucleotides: TGTGCCAGCAGCTTATCGGCAGGGAACGGCAATCAGCCCCAGCATTTT. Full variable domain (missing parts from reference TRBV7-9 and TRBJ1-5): DTGVSQNPRHKITKRGQNVTFRCDPISEHNRLYWYRQTLGQGPEFLTYFQNEAQLEKSRLLSDRFSAERPKGSFSTLEIQRTEQGDSAMYLCASSLSAGNGNQPQHFGDGTRLSIL.

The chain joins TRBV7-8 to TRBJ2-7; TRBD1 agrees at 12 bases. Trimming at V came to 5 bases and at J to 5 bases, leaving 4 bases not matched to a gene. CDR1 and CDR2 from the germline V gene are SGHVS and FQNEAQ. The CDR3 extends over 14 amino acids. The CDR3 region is CASSPGQGAHEQYF. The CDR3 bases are TGTGCCAGCAGCCCGGGACAGGGGGCCCACGAGCAGTACTTC. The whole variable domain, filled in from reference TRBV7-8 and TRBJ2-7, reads GAGVSQSPRYKVAKRGQDVALRCDPISGHVSLFWYQQALGQGPEFLTYFQNEAQLDKSGLPSDRFFAERPEGSVSTLKIQRTQQEDSAVYLCASSPGQGAHEQYFGPGTRLTVT.

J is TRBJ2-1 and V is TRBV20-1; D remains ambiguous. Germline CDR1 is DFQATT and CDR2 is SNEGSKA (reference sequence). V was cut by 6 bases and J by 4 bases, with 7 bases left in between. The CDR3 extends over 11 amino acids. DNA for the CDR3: TGCAGTGCCCGAGGTTACAATGAGCAGTTCTTC. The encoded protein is CSARGYNEQFF.

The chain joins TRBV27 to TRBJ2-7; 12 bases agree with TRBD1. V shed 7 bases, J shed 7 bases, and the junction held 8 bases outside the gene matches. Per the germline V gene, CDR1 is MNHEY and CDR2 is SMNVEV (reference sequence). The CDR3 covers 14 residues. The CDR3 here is CASKPGQGAREQYF. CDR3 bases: TGTGCCAGCAAACCGGGACAGGGGGCCCGTGAGCAGTACTTC.

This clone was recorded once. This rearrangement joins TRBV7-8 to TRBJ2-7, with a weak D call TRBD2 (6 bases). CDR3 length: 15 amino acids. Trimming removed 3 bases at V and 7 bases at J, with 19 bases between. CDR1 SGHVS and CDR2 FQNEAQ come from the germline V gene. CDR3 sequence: CASSLRGGTSREQYF. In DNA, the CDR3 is TGTGCCAGCAGCTTGAGGGGCGGGACGTCGAGAGAGCAGTACTTC.

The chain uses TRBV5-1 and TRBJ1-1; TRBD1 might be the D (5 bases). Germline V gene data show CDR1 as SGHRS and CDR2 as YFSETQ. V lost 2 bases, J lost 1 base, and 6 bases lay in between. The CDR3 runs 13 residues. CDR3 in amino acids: CASSLQANTEAFF. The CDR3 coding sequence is TGCGCCAGCAGCTTACAGGCGAACACTGAAGCTTTCTTT.

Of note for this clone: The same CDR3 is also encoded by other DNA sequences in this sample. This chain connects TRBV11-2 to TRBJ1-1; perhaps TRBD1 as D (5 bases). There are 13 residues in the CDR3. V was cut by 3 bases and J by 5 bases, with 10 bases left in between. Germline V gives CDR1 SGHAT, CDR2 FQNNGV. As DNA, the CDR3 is TGTGCCAGCAGCTTCCAGGGAGGGACTGAAGCTTTCTTT. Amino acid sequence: CASSFQGGTEAFF.

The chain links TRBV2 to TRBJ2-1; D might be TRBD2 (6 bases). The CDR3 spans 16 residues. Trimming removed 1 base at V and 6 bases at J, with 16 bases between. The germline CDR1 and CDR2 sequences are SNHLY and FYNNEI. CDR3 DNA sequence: TGTGCCAGCAGTGAAGGGGGGGTCGGGGTGTCCAATGAGCAGTTCTTC. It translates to CASSEGGVGVSNEQFF.

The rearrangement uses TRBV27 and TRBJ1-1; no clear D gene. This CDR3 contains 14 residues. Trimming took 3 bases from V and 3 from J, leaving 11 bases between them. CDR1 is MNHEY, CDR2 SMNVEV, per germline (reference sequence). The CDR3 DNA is TGTGCCAGCAGTTTTTGGGCCGGCTACACTGAAGCTTTCTTT. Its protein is CASSFWAGYTEAFF.

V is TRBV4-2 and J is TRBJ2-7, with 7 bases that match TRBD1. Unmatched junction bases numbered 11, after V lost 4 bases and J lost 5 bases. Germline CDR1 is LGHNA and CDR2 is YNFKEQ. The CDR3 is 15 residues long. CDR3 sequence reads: CASSPRQGGLHEQYF. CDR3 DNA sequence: TGTGCCAGCAGCCCCCGACAGGGCGGTTTACACGAGCAGTACTTC.

CDR3: CAERGQNSYEQYF. DNA for the CDR3: TGTGCCGAAAGGGGGCAGAACTCCTACGAGCAGTACTTC. V and J are TRBV28 and TRBJ2-7; 7 bases map to TRBD1. Germline V CDR1 and CDR2: MDHEN, SYDVKM. V was clipped by 11 bases and J by 0 bases; unmatched bases: 7. The CDR3 loop spans 13 amino acids.

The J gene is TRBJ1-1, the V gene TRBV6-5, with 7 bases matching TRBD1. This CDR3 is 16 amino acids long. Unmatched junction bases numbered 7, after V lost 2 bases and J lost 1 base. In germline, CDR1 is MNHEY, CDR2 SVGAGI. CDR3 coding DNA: TGTGCCAGCAGTTACCTTTCAGGGGGGACGAACACTGAAGCTTTCTTT. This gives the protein CASSYLSGGTNTEAFF.

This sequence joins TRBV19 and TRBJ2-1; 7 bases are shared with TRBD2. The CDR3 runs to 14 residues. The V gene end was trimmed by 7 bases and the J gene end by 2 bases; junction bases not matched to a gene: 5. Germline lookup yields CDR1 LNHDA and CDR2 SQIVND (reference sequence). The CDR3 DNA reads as TGTGCCAGTACCGCTAGCGGAACCTACAATGAGCAGTTCTTC. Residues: CASTASGTYNEQFF.

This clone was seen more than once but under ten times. DNA of the CDR3: TGTGCCAGCAGCTTAACTATAACAGATACGCAGTATTTT. Residues: CASSLTITDTQYF. J is TRBJ2-3 and V is TRBV7-3; D unclear. The V gene lost 0 bases and the J gene lost 3 bases, with 4 bases spanning the gap. CDR1 is SGHTA and CDR2 is FQGTGA in the germline V gene. There are 13 residues in the CDR3.

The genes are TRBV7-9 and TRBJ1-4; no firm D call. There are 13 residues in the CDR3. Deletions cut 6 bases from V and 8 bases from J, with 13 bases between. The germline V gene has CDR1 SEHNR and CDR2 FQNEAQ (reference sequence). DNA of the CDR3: TGTGCCAGCAGTTACCCCGCCAGGGAAAAACTGTTTTTT. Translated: CASSYPAREKLFF.

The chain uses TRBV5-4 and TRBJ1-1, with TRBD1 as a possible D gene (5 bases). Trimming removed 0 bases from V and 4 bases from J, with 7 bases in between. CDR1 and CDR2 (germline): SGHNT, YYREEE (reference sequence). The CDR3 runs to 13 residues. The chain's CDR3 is CASSLAGATEAFF. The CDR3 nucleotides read TGTGCCAGCAGCTTGGCTGGGGCCACTGAAGCTTTCTTT.

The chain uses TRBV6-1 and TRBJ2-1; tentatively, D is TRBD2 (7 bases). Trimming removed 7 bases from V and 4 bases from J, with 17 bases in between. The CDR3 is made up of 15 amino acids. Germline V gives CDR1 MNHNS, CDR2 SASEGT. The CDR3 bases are TGTGCCAGCACCTACAGGGCTAGCGGATACAATGAGCAGTTCTTC. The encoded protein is CASTYRASGYNEQFF.

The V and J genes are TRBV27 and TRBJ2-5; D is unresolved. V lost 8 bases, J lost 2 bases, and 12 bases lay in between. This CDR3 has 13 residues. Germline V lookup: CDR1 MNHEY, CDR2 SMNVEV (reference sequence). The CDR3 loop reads CASLNDTQETQYF. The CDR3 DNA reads TGTGCCAGCCTAAACGACACTCAAGAGACCCAGTACTTC.

The CDR3 is CASSLGYRGRTPYNSPLHF. CDR3 DNA: TGTGCCAGCAGCTTAGGGTACAGGGGGCGCACACCATATAATTCACCCCTCCACTTT. The chain employs TRBV11-2 and TRBJ1-6; 9 bases fit TRBD1. Germline CDR1 SGHAT, CDR2 FQNNGV. The CDR3 contains 19 residues. After removal of 1 base from V and 4 bases from J, the junction contained 11 bases not matched to a gene.

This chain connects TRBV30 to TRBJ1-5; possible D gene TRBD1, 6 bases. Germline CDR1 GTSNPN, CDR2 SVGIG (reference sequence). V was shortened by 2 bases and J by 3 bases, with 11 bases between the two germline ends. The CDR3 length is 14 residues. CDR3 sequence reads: CAWSTGQLNQPQHF. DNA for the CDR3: TGTGCCTGGAGTACCGGACAGCTCAATCAGCCCCAGCATTTT.

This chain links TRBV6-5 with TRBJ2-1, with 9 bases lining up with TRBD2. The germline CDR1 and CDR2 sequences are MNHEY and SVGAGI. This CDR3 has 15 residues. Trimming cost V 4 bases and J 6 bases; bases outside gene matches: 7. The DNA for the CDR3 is TGTGCCAGCAGTTTTAGCGGGGGACCCGTCAATGAGCAGTTCTTC. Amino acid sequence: CASSFSGGPVNEQFF.